The 11 T cell receptor beta chains reported below all come from one sample, sequenced in a study of response to subunit inactivated influenza vaccine. TCRdb redid the calling of the RT-PCR reads with MiXCR, one entry per CDR3 protein. The sample shows under 550,000 distinct CDR3 sequences, 6.5% to 8% of them seen only once. This specimen was PBMCs from blood, taken 23 to 25 months after vaccination. These receptors were collected from a man aged 45 to 70 who received an inactivated influenza vaccine.

The table lists this clonotype with a few counts. J is TRBJ2-5 and V is TRBV5-5; 7 nucleotides align to TRBD2. Germline CDR1 and CDR2: SGHKS and YYEKEE (reference sequence). The CDR3 contains 16 residues. V shed 1 base, J shed 2 bases, and the junction held 8 bases outside the gene matches. The DNA for the CDR3 is TGTGCCAGCAGCTTGAATGGCGGGGGTGTACAAGAGACCCAGTACTTC. Residues: CASSLNGGGVQETQYF.

This clonotype was counted between two and nine times. This chain links TRBV4-2 with TRBJ2-3, with TRBD2 matching over 9 bases. The germline V gene has CDR1 LGHNA and CDR2 YNFKEQ. Losses at the gene ends were 0 bases for V and 2 bases for J; bases not matched to a gene: 9. There are 18 residues in the CDR3. The DNA for the CDR3 is TGTGCCAGCAGCCAAGATGGACTAGCGACTTTTTACACAGATACGCAGTATTTT. Amino acids: CASSQDGLATFYTDTQYF.

The V and J genes are TRBV2 and TRBJ2-7; no clear D gene. Germline CDR1 reads SNHLY; CDR2 reads FYNNEI. V was trimmed by 4 bases and J by 7 bases, leaving 8 bases between them. This CDR3 comprises 11 residues. The CDR3 region has the DNA TGTGCCAGCAGTGGTTATAAGGAGCAGTACTTC. This translates into CASSGYKEQYF.

This chain uses TRBV6-1 with TRBJ2-6, with no clear D. This CDR3 is built from 16 residues. CDR1 is MNHNS, CDR2 SASEGT, per germline. V was trimmed by 5 bases and J by 4 bases, leaving 15 bases between them. CDR3 bases: TGTGCCAGCAGTCGGGCCTCTACCCCCGGGGCCAACGTCCTGACTTTC. Encoded protein: CASSRASTPGANVLTF.

Note on this clonotype: One junction end disagrees with the germline gene, perhaps due to a read error. This rearrangement joins TRBV3-1 to TRBJ2-3; tentatively, D is TRBD2 (5 bases). CDR3 length: 15 residues. Per germline, CDR1 LGHDT and CDR2 YNNKEL (reference sequence). CDR3 loop: CASCQKGPRADTQYF. In nucleotides, the CDR3 is TGTGCCAGCTGCCAAAAGGGCCCGAGGGCAGATACGCAGTATTTT.

This clonotype was found many times. V and J are TRBV3-1 and TRBJ2-1; D call uncertain. V was clipped by 0 bases and J by 5 bases, with 8 bases between them. CDR3 length: 14 residues. Germline-derived CDR1 and CDR2 are LGHDT and YNNKEL (reference sequence). The CDR3 spells CASSQDWANNEQFF. Written as DNA, the CDR3 is TGTGCCAGCAGCCAAGATTGGGCAAACAATGAGCAGTTCTTC.

The chain links TRBV2 to TRBJ1-6; 7 nucleotides line up with TRBD1. The germline V gene encodes CDR1 SNHLY and CDR2 FYNNEI. The CDR3 is made up of 15 amino acids. The V and J ends lost 3 bases and 5 bases, in that order; junction bases with no gene match: 4. The CDR3 region has the DNA TGTGCCAGCAGTGATGGGACAGCAAATAATTCACCCCTCCACTTT. Protein product: CASSDGTANNSPLHF.

This clonotype was observed a few times. The chain carries TRBV3-1 and TRBJ2-3, with D hard to call. The germline V gene has CDR1 LGHDT and CDR2 YNNKEL (reference sequence). CDR3 size: 15 residues. The V and J ends lost 4 bases and 0 bases respectively, with 11 bases between them. The DNA of the CDR3 is TGTGCCAGCAGCCCGACACCCCAGAGCACAGATACGCAGTATTTT. Amino acid sequence: CASSPTPQSTDTQYF.

The gene calls are TRBV4-3 and TRBJ2-1, with TRBD1 matching 10 bases. J lost 12 bases, V lost 1 base, and 3 bases had no gene match. The germline V gene has CDR1 LGHNA and CDR2 YSLEER. This CDR3 is 13 amino acids long. The CDR3, as DNA: TGCGCCAGCAGCCAAGGGGACAGGGGTAGGCAGTTCTTC. Protein product: CASSQGDRGRQFF.

There are many counts of this clonotype. The chain joins TRBV7-2 to TRBJ1-2; possibly TRBD1 for D (5 bases). V was pared by 5 bases and J by 10 bases, with 14 bases between. This CDR3 is 12 amino acids long. Germline lookup yields CDR1 SGHTA and CDR2 FQGNSA. For the CDR3, the DNA is TGTGCCAGCAGCCCGCCGGGACGCCCCTACACCTTC. This translates into CASSPPGRPYTF. The full variable domain, in which reference TRBV7-2 and TRBJ1-2 provide the parts outside the CDR3, is GAGVSQSPSNKVTEKGKDVELRCDPISGHTALYWYRQSLGQGLEFLIYFQGNSAPDKSGLPSDRFSAERTGGSVSTLTIQRTQQEDSAVYLCASSPPGRPYTFGSGTRLTVV.

This clonotype has at least ten counts. The gene calls are TRBV20-1 and TRBJ2-5, with D maybe TRBD1 (5 bases). CDR1 is DFQATT, CDR2 SNEGSKA, per germline (reference sequence). Trimming left V 2 bases short and J 2 bases short, with 6 bases between. The CDR3 length is 12 residues. The CDR3 DNA follows: TGCAGTGCTAGAAGACAGCAAGAGACCCAGTACTTC. It yields the protein CSARRQQETQYF.